A selection of T cell receptor beta chains follows, all from one sample in a study of T cells in narcolepsy. The method was immunoSEQ multiplex PCR; TCRdb's version includes in-frame clones alone and lacks a portion of them. The sample lists 27,000 or so clones, roughly 82% occurring once. The sequenced sample was CD45RA- memory CD4+ T cells from PBMCs. These receptors came from a human donor with narcolepsy. Each CDR3 is given with its conserved first and last residue.

TRBJ2-3 | TRBV11-2 | CASSLVYGTDTQYF
TRBJ1-2 | TRBV5-1 | CASSLSGTGGGYTF
TRBJ2-7 | TRBV5-1 | CASSPRASVADEQYF
TRBJ1-2 | TRBV6-6 | CASSVQGTGYTF
TRBJ2-6 | TRBV2 | CASSGRWPQGGANVLTF
TRBJ1-5 | TRBV9 | CASSVGPGWNQPQHF
TRBJ2-3 | TRBV5-1 | CASSGRQGPDTQYF
TRBJ1-1 | TRBV6-1 | CASRNRGINEAFF
TRBJ2-2 | TRBV7-8 | CASSLDRGANTGELFF
TRBJ1-2 | TRBV2 | CASRPPRDRGGYTF
TRBJ2-7 | TRBV30 | CAWSTGLYEQYF
TRBJ2-1 | TRBV5-1 | CASSLGGAAYNEQFF
TRBJ2-5 | TRBV7-6 | CASSLAGAEQETQYF
TRBJ1-5 | TRBV2 | CASRMNDDQPQHF
- | TRBV5-1 | CASSLVGGPLDEQYF
TRBJ1-6 | TRBV27 | CASSLGVQGMGGNSPLHF
TRBJ1-2 | TRBV2 | CASSERAGYGYTF